What follows is one T cell receptor (beta chain) and its context. This clone turned up a few times. The specificity of this receptor is unknown. No much larger clonotype is one base removed from it; base qualities were not supplied. Each donor gave one peripheral blood draw, roughly 0.11 L on average, collected into heparinised tubes. Using a panel that included CD45RO, CCR7, CD25, CD127, CD95 and CD27, naive, central memory, regulatory and stem cell-like memory CD4+ T cells were sorted on a BD FACSAria II. A purity above 95% was achieved for all sorted populations. PBMCs were isolated right away by Lymphoprep density gradient centrifugation and were stained directly, without culture. So that batch effects would be minimized, each experiment stained and sorted samples in pairs, pairing one healthy donor with one patient. The entire amount of isolated RNA was reverse transcribed using the High Capacity cDNA Reverse Transcription Kit, so the sequenced TCRB transcripts were expressed ones. Deep immunoSEQ sequencing was performed on naive, central memory and regulatory T cell samples, with an average of roughly 3.3 million total reads per sample. Sorted cells were lysed in RLT buffer and RNA was extracted with DNase-treated RNeasy Micro or Mini kits, depending on cell number. Each cell subset was processed separately to prevent cross-contamination, with patient and healthy donor samples processed together. Using the immunoSEQ multiplex PCR, TCRB sequences were amplified from cDNA into 87-bp fragments spanning the CDR3 region. Sequencing of the amplicons was performed on the Illumina HiSeq platform. On the authors' methods: PCR bias was corrected computationally using synthetic template baselines, and reads within Hamming distance 2 were collapsed, with unmergeable singletons discarded. By aligning reads against IMGT, V, D and J genes, CDR3 length, and insertions or deletions at six rearrangement sites were assigned. Within each subset, clonotype counts were normalized to sorted cell number, after which true diversity and Gini coefficients were computed with the tcR R package. Repertoire sharing was quantified using the overlap coefficient calculated on TCRB nucleotide sequences. Out-of-frame TCRB sequences from naive cells were analyzed to stand in for the pre-selection repertoire. Imported from immuneACCESS, the table was reduced by TCRdb to in-frame sequences with V and J called. These copies leave out some clones; in studies compared against another copy, an unresolved V gene accounts for under half, and the cause of the remainder is not known. V, J and clone size reflect that table, while D and trimming were determined from the DNA. This sample gives under 350,000 clones in total; roughly an eighth of them show up just once. The ten largest account for over 0.015% of the sample.

The junction carries 16 bases between V and J, which are trimmed by 4 bases and 6 bases respectively. The germline V gene (reference sequence) supplies CDR1 GTSNPN and CDR2 SVGIG. The CDR3, from cysteine to phenylalanine, totals 14 residues. The only DNA kept is the CDR3, 42 bases in frame from the first base. These data come from a study of beta chain features in type 1 diabetes (dated by TCRdb to 2017 to 2018). For the study in its entirety: No differences in mean age, gender distribution, total cell number or subset yield were found between patients and healthy donors. Across all samples, 107,917,701 sorted cells were examined, and cell number per subset correlated strongly with RNA yield. In the study, recently diagnosed type 1 diabetes patients and matched healthy donors were compared on the TCRB repertoires of their sorted circulating CD4+ T cell subsets. Regulatory and stem cell-like memory subsets were isolated from only 8 patients and roughly eight healthy donors, whereas naive and central memory subsets came from all 30 or so donors. The full study reports these points: Naive, central memory and regulatory TCRB repertoires appeared to be more alike among patients than among healthy donors. Shorter templates might be favored by PCR, yet because patient and control samples were amplified and corrected together, any such skew would affect both groups equally. Only small numbers of individuals were included in the HLA sub-analyses, which left unresolved whether HLA type had any influence on TCRB rearrangement. At VDJ recombination sites, type 1 diabetes patients had fewer insertions and more deleted nucleotides, which implies abnormalities in thymic rearrangement. Type 1 diabetes patients showed a moderate but significant shortening of TCRB CDR3 length in all four CD4+ subsets. Because cDNA was sequenced instead of genomic DNA, highly expressing activated cells could be over-represented, though the groups showed no difference in activation or CD3 levels.

This TCR was sampled from a man between 25 and 39 years old with type 1 diabetes. The chain couples TRBV30 to TRBJ1-5; no confident D gene assignment can be made. Sequenced input: naive CD4+ T cells from blood. In the paper's terms, the cell subset or site label means: true naive CD4+ T cells. The bases are TGTGCCTGGAAGAGGGATTCCGGTGGTCAGCCCCAGCATTTT. Its protein reads: CAWKRDSGGQPQHF.